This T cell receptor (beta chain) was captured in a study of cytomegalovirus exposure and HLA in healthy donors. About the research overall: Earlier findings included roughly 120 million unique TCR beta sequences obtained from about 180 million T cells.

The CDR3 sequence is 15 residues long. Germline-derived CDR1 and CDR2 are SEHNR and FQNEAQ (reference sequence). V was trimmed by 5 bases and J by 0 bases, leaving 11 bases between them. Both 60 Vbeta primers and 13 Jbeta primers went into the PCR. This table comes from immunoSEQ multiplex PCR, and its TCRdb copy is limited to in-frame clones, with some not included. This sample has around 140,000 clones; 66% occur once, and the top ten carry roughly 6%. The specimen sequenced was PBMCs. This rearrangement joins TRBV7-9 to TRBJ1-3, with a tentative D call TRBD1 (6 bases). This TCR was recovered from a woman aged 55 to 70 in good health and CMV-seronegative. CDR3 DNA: TGTGCCAGCAGCGGGGGCCGGGGCTCTGGAAACACCATATATTTT. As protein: CASSGGRGSGNTIYF.